This record looks at one T cell receptor beta chain sequence and its context. Its cognate antigen is unknown. The ends were cut back, 4 bases at V and 3 bases at J, with 9 bases in the middle. CDR1 and CDR2 from the germline V gene are LGHDT and YNNKEL (reference sequence). This CDR3 spans 13 amino acids. The record originates from a study of CD8 T cells in Susac syndrome. RNA totalling about 0.45 to 1 ug underwent reverse transcription with random hexamers. Across 54 Vbeta and 13 Jbeta, immunoSEQ multiplex PCR amplified TCR beta CDR3. MiXCR, run by TCRdb on the immunoSEQ multiplex PCR reads, gives a single entry per CDR3 protein. The table records fewer than 150,000 distinct CDR3 sequences, roughly 89% of them present only once. Study conclusions and caveats: The number of individuals included in the study's TCR sequencing and HLA analysis was acknowledged as relatively small.

This TCR was sampled from a human donor with multiple sclerosis. The V gene is TRBV3-1, the J gene TRBJ1-1; perhaps TRBD1 as D (5 bases). Sequenced sample: CD8+ T cells from PBMCs. DNA for the CDR3: TGTGCCAGCAGCCCCGGGACCCACACTGAAGCTTTCTTT. It yields the protein CASSPGTHTEAFF.